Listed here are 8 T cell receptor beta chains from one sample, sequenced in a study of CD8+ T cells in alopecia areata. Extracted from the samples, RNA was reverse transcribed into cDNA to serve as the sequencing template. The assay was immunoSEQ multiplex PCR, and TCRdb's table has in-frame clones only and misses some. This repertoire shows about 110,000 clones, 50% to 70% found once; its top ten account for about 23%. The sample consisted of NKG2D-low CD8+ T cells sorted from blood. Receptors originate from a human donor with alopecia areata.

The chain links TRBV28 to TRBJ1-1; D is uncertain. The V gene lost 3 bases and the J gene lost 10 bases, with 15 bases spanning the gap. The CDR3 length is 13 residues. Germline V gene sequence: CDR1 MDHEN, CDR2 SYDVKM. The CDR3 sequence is CASSFGDRRRAFF. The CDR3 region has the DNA TGTGCCAGCAGTTTTGGAGACCGTCGGAGAGCTTTCTTT. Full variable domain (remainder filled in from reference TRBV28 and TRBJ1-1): DVKVTQSSRYLVKRTGEKVFLECVQDMDHENMFWYRQDPGLGLRLIYFSYDVKMKEKGDIPEGYSVSREKKERFSLILESASTNQTSMYLCASSFGDRRRAFFGQGTRLTVV.

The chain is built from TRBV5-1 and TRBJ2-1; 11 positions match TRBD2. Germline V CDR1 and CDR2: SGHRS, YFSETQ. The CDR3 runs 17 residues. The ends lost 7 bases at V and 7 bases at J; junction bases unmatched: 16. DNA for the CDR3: TGCGCCAGCTCCCAGGGGCGAGGGCTAGCGGGAGGAAATGAGCAGTTCTTC. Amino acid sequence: CASSQGRGLAGGNEQFF. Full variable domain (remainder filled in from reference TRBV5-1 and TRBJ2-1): KAGVTQTPRYLIKTRGQQVTLSCSPISGHRSVSWYQQTPGQGLQFLFEYFSETQRNKGNFPGRFSGRQFSNSRSEMNVSTLELGDSALYLCASSQGRGLAGGNEQFFGPGTRLTVL.

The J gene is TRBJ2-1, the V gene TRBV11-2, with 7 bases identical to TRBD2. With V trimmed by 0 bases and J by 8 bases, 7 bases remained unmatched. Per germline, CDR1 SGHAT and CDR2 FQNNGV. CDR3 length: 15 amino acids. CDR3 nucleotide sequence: TGTGCCAGCAGCTTAGATTTGACTAGCTCGGATGAGCAGTTCTTC. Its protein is CASSLDLTSSDEQFF.

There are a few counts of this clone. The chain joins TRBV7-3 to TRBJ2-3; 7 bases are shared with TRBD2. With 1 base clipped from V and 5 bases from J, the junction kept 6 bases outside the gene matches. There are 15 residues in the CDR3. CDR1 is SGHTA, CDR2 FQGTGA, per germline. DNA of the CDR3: TGTGCCAGCAGCTTAAGTGGCGGGAGTAGAGATACGCAGTATTTT. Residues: CASSLSGGSRDTQYF.

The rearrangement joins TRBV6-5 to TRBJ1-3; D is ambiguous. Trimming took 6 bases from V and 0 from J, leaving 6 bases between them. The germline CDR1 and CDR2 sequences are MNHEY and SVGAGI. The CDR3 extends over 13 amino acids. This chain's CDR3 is CASSSYSGNTIYF. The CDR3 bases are TGTGCCAGCAGCAGCTACTCTGGAAACACCATATATTTT.

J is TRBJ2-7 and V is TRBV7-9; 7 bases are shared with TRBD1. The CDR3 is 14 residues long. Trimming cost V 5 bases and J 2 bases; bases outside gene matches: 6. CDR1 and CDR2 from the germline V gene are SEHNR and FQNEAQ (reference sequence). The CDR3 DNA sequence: TGTGCCAGCAGCAATACCCAGGGGGCCTACGAGCAGTACTTC. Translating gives CASSNTQGAYEQYF.

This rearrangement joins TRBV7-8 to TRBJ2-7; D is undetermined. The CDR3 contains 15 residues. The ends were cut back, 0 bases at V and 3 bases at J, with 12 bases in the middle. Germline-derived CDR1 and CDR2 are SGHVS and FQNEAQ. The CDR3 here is CASSLAPSEIYEQYF. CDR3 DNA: TGTGCCAGCAGCTTAGCCCCCTCCGAGATCTACGAGCAGTACTTC.

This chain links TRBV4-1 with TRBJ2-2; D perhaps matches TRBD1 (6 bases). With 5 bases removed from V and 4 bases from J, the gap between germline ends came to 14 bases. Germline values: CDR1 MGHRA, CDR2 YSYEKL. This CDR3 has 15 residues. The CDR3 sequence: CASSISGRGTGELFF. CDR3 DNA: TGCGCCAGCAGCATCAGCGGCAGGGGCACCGGGGAGCTGTTTTTT.